Listed below are T cell receptor beta chains from one sample, sequenced in a study of blood T cell repertoires in COVID-19. Produced via immunoSEQ multiplex PCR; TCRdb's table is partial and in-frame only. The sample carries roughly 180,000 clones, around 85% recorded once. Specimen: peripheral blood. The receptors shown here come from a woman between 55 and 75 years old with acute or convalescent COVID-19. The CDR3 runs from the conserved cysteine through the conserved F or W. A D gene is named only where the DNA matches it firmly. The size entry is marked missing in some rows and otherwise reads once, few, many or a size class.

CDR3 protein: CASSHLGASYEQYF
CDR3 DNA: TGTGCCAGCAGCCACCTAGGGGCCTCCTACGAGCAGTACTTC
D gene: .
V gene: TRBV3-1/TRBV3-2
J gene: TRBJ2-7
clone size: .

CDR3 protein: CASSPGATEAFF
CDR3 DNA: TGCGCCAGCAGTCCCGGTGCCACTGAAGCTTTCTTT
D gene: .
V gene: TRBV23-1
J gene: TRBJ1-1
clone size: .

CDR3 protein: CASVSDSRIYGYTF
CDR3 DNA: TGTGCCAGCGTTTCGGACAGTCGGATTTATGGCTACACCTTC
D gene: .
V gene: TRBV19
J gene: TRBJ1-2
clone size: .

CDR3 protein: CASSFPFSSNQPQHF
CDR3 DNA: TGTGCCAGCAGTTTCCCTTTCTCCAGCAATCAGCCCCAGCATTTT
D gene: .
V gene: TRBV28
J gene: TRBJ1-5
clone size: once

CDR3 protein: CASSGTGGTTPFF
CDR3 DNA: TGTGCCAGCAGCGGGACGGGGGGCACTACGCCTTTCTTT
D gene: .
V gene: TRBV6-5
J gene: TRBJ1-1
clone size: .

CDR3 protein: CASSPPGVNQPQHF
CDR3 DNA: TGTGCCAGCAGTCCGCCAGGGGTGAATCAGCCCCAGCATTTT
D gene: .
V gene: TRBV25-1
J gene: TRBJ1-5
clone size: .

CDR3 protein: CATSGTGSNSPLHF
CDR3 DNA: TGTGCCACCAGTGGAACAGGGTCCAATTCACCCCTCCACTTT
D gene: .
V gene: TRBV24-1
J gene: TRBJ1-6
clone size: .

CDR3 protein: CASTGQGRTEAFF
CDR3 DNA: TGTGCCAGCACCGGACAGGGACGCACTGAAGCTTTCTTT
D gene: TRBD1
V gene: TRBV6-6
J gene: TRBJ1-1
clone size: .

CDR3 protein: CASRTTGGLGYTF
CDR3 DNA: TGTGCCAGTAGAACTACAGGGGGCCTTGGCTACACCTTC
D gene: TRBD1
V gene: TRBV19
J gene: TRBJ1-2
clone size: .

CDR3 protein: CSVGRLAAFTDTQYF
CDR3 DNA: TGCAGCGTTGGGAGGCTAGCGGCATTCACAGATACGCAGTATTTT
D gene: TRBD2
V gene: TRBV29-1
J gene: TRBJ2-3
clone size: .

CDR3 protein: CASSLTSPPPGNEQFF
CDR3 DNA: TGCGCCAGCAGCCTGACTAGCCCTCCGCCTGGCAATGAGCAGTTCTTC
D gene: TRBD2
V gene: TRBV5-1
J gene: TRBJ2-1
clone size: .

CDR3 protein: CASSLAKGPTGELFF
CDR3 DNA: TGTGCTAGCAGCTTGGCGAAGGGGCCCACCGGGGAGCTGTTTTTT
D gene: .
V gene: TRBV7-7
J gene: TRBJ2-2
clone size: .

CDR3 protein: CASSLWTEPYEQYF
CDR3 DNA: TGTGCCAGCAGCCTCTGGACAGAGCCCTACGAGCAGTACTTC
D gene: .
V gene: TRBV7-9
J gene: TRBJ2-7
clone size: .

CDR3 protein: CASSLSTSGRAREQYF
CDR3 DNA: TGTGCCAGCAGTTTATCAACGAGCGGGAGGGCGAGGGAGCAGTACTTC
D gene: TRBD2
V gene: TRBV28
J gene: TRBJ2-7
clone size: .

CDR3 protein: CASSSKLAGGINEQFF
CDR3 DNA: TGTGCCAGCAGCTCTAAACTAGCGGGAGGGATCAATGAGCAGTTCTTC
D gene: TRBD2
V gene: TRBV13
J gene: TRBJ2-1
clone size: .

CDR3 protein: CASSLPFAGGTEAFF
CDR3 DNA: TGTGCCAGCAGTTTACCCTTTGCAGGGGGCACTGAAGCTTTCTTT
D gene: TRBD1
V gene: TRBV28
J gene: TRBJ1-1
clone size: .

CDR3 protein: CASSTVRSGNTIYF
CDR3 DNA: TGTGCCAGTAGTACAGTCCGCTCTGGAAACACCATATATTTT
D gene: .
V gene: TRBV19
J gene: TRBJ1-3
clone size: .

CDR3 protein: CAWSPGWLGNEQFF
CDR3 DNA: TGTGCCTGGAGTCCGGGGTGGCTCGGGAATGAGCAGTTCTTC
D gene: .
V gene: TRBV30
J gene: TRBJ2-1
clone size: once

CDR3 protein: CASSQEEGGGDYEQYF
CDR3 DNA: TGCGCCAGCAGCCAAGAGGAAGGAGGAGGGGACTACGAGCAGTACTTC
D gene: .
V gene: TRBV4-1
J gene: TRBJ2-7
clone size: few

CDR3 protein: CASSRTSQETQYF
CDR3 DNA: TGTGCCAGCTCTCGGACTAGCCAAGAGACCCAGTACTTC
D gene: TRBD2
V gene: TRBV18
J gene: TRBJ2-5
clone size: .

CDR3 protein: CASSRTGTYEAFF
CDR3 DNA: TGTGCCAGCAGTCGAACCGGGACATATGAAGCTTTCTTT
D gene: .
V gene: TRBV27
J gene: TRBJ1-1
clone size: .

CDR3 protein: CAISESSRGTSSPLHF
CDR3 DNA: TGTGCCATCAGTGAGTCATCCAGGGGGACAAGTTCACCCCTCCACTTT
D gene: TRBD1
V gene: TRBV10-3
J gene: TRBJ1-6
clone size: .

CDR3 protein: CATRGAGAGNQPQHF
CDR3 DNA: TGTGCCACCAGAGGAGCCGGCGCAGGCAATCAGCCCCAGCATTTT
D gene: .
V gene: TRBV28
J gene: TRBJ1-5
clone size: .

CDR3 protein: CASSPPAGRGTEAFF
CDR3 DNA: TGTGCCAGCTCACCACCCGCGGGCAGGGGTACTGAAGCTTTCTTT
D gene: .
V gene: TRBV18
J gene: TRBJ1-1
clone size: .

CDR3 protein: CAISGQTGSYNSPLHF
CDR3 DNA: TGTGCCATCAGTGGCCAGACAGGGTCCTATAATTCACCCCTCCACTTT
D gene: TRBD1
V gene: TRBV10-3
J gene: TRBJ1-6
clone size: .

CDR3 protein: CASTEGGILPQHF
CDR3 DNA: TGTGCCAGCACCGAGGGTGGTATTTTGCCCCAGCATTTT
D gene: .
V gene: TRBV6-5
J gene: TRBJ1-5
clone size: .

CDR3 protein: CASSVGGGSGGELFF
CDR3 DNA: TGTGCCAGCAGCGTAGGGGGCGGCTCAGGTGGGGAGCTGTTTTTT
D gene: .
V gene: TRBV9
J gene: TRBJ2-2
clone size: .

CDR3 protein: CASNEGLAGDTQYF
CDR3 DNA: TGCGCCAGCAATGAGGGACTAGCGGGAGATACGCAGTATTTT
D gene: TRBD2
V gene: TRBV5-1
J gene: TRBJ2-3
clone size: .

CDR3 protein: CASQDRRDQPQHF
CDR3 DNA: TGTGCCAGTCAGGACAGGAGGGATCAGCCCCAGCATTTT
D gene: TRBD1
V gene: TRBV2
J gene: TRBJ1-5
clone size: .

CDR3 protein: CASSHTSRNEQFF
CDR3 DNA: TGTGCCAGCAGCCATACTAGTCGTAATGAGCAGTTCTTC
D gene: .
V gene: TRBV27
J gene: TRBJ2-1
clone size: .

CDR3 protein: CASSLGHVYGYTF
CDR3 DNA: TGTGCCAGCAGCTTAGGACACGTCTATGGCTACACCTTC
D gene: .
V gene: TRBV7-2
J gene: TRBJ1-2
clone size: .

CDR3 protein: CASRTGFGQPQHF
CDR3 DNA: TGTGCCAGCAGAACAGGGTTTGGCCAGCCCCAGCATTTT
D gene: .
V gene: TRBV12-3/TRBV12-4
J gene: TRBJ1-5
clone size: .

CDR3 protein: CASSLLSGASSYNEQFF
CDR3 DNA: TGTGCCAGCAGCTTATTGTCAGGGGCGAGCTCCTACAATGAGCAGTTCTTC
D gene: .
V gene: TRBV5-5
J gene: TRBJ2-1
clone size: .

CDR3 protein: CASKIEGLAFF
CDR3 DNA: TGTGCCAGTAAAATTGAGGGATTAGCTTTCTTT
D gene: .
V gene: TRBV19
J gene: TRBJ1-1
clone size: .

CDR3 protein: CASSAFSGDTQYF
CDR3 DNA: TGTGCCAGCAGTGCTTTTAGTGGAGATACGCAGTATTTT
D gene: .
V gene: TRBV2
J gene: TRBJ2-3
clone size: .

CDR3 protein: CASSLAGRGHSNQPQHF
CDR3 DNA: TGTGCCAGCAGCTTAGCTGGCAGGGGCCATAGCAATCAGCCCCAGCATTTT
D gene: .
V gene: TRBV7-9
J gene: TRBJ1-5
clone size: .

CDR3 protein: CASSKVRFAAERNQPQHF
CDR3 DNA: TGTGCCAGCAGCAAAGTTAGATTCGCCGCGGAACGCAATCAGCCCCAGCATTTT
D gene: .
V gene: TRBV21-1
J gene: TRBJ1-5
clone size: .

CDR3 protein: CASSMRGGGVVIEKLFF
CDR3 DNA: TGTGCCAGTAGTATGCGTGGAGGGGGCGTTGTGATTGAAAAACTGTTTTTT
D gene: TRBD1
V gene: TRBV19
J gene: TRBJ1-4
clone size: .

CDR3 protein: CASSTGTGALGGYTF
CDR3 DNA: TGCGCCAGCAGCACCGGGACAGGGGCGCTTGGGGGCTACACCTTC
D gene: TRBD1
V gene: TRBV5-1
J gene: TRBJ1-2
clone size: .

CDR3 protein: CASSLGLGTQGGTEAFF
CDR3 DNA: TGTGCCAGCAGCTTAGGGTTGGGCACCCAAGGGGGCACTGAAGCTTTCTTT
D gene: .
V gene: TRBV7-8
J gene: TRBJ1-1
clone size: .

CDR3 protein: CASSVGGWDGNEQFF
CDR3 DNA: TGTGCCAGCAGCGTCGGGGGATGGGATGGAAATGAGCAGTTCTTC
D gene: .
V gene: TRBV9
J gene: TRBJ2-1
clone size: .

CDR3 protein: CASSQGGPYGYTF
CDR3 DNA: TGTGCCAGCAGCCAGGGAGGTCCCTATGGCTACACCTTC
D gene: .
V gene: TRBV3-1/TRBV3-2
J gene: TRBJ1-2
clone size: .